The T cell receptor (beta chain) described here comes from a study of CD8 T cells in Susac syndrome. Study details: Patients with Susac syndrome, at blood draw, were therapy-naive, on corticosteroids, or on intravenous immunoglobulin alone.

Findings and limits, study-wide: Regarding the TCR sequencing and HLA analysis, the study admitted that a relatively small number of individuals were involved.

An amount of RNA that ranged from about 0.45 to 1 ug was reverse transcribed with random hexamers. TCRdb re-called the immunoSEQ multiplex PCR reads with MiXCR, one entry per CDR3 protein. This table has about 180,000 distinct CDR3 sequences, roughly 95% appearing once. The CD8+ and CD4+ T cells were isolated magnetically using a negative isolation approach, whereas the TEMRA cells were enriched by FACS. The CDR3 is 18 residues long. Germline V gives CDR1 SQVTM, CDR2 ANQGSEA. V dropped 4 bases and J dropped 0; count of bases not matched to a gene: 11. As to this clonotype: As yet, its antigen is unknown.

Sequenced: CD4+ T cells from PBMCs. The clonotype was recovered from a human donor with Susac syndrome. The gene calls are TRBV29-1 and TRBJ2-1; 11 nucleotides align to TRBD2. This CDR3 is CSVGVSGRATSSYNEQFF. In nucleotides, the CDR3 is TGCAGCGTTGGAGTTAGCGGGAGGGCCACGAGCTCCTACAATGAGCAGTTCTTC.